This T cell receptor beta chain originates from a study of blood T cells in healthy people across ages. Details on this clonotype: Its antigen is not known.

Study-wide results and limits: Diversity estimates drawn from one million T cells were deemed underestimates.

The CDR3 length is 10 residues. The germline V gene has CDR1 GTSNPN and CDR2 SVGIG (reference sequence). The V end was cut by 1 base, the J end by 9 bases, with 4 bases between. Alongside a J-beta primer mix, a sample-barcoded 5' primer served in a second PCR lasting about 7 to 11 cycles. Via MiXCR, TCRdb re-called the 5' RACE reads, giving one row per CDR3 protein. Of about 780,000 distinct CDR3 sequences listed, about 42% are singletons. The genes are TRBV30 and TRBJ2-1; no definite D call. The receptor's source is a man older than 75 in good health. Sequencing was performed on blood. The CDR3 reads CAWSEAEQFF. CDR3 in DNA: TGTGCCTGGAGTGAGGCTGAGCAGTTCTTC.